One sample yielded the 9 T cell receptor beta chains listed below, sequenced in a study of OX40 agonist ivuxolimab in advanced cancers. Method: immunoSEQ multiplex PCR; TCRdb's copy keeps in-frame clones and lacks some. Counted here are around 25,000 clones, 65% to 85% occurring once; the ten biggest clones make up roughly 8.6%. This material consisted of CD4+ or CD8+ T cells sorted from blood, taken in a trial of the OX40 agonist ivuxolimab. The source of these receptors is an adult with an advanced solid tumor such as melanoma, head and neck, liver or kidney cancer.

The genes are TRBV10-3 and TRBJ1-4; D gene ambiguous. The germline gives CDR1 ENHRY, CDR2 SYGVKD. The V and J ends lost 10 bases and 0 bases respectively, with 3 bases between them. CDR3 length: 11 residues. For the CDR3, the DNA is TGTGCCACCTCAACTAATGAAAAACTGTTTTTT. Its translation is CATSTNEKLFF.

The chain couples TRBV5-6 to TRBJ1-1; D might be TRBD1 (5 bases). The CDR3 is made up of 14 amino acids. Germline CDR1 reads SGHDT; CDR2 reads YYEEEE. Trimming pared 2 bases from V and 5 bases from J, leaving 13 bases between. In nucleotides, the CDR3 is TGTGCCAGCAGCTTCGGGAGGGAGGGGACTGAAGCTTTCTTT. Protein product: CASSFGREGTEAFF. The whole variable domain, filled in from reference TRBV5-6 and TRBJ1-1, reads DAGVTQSPTHLIKTRGQQVTLRCSPKSGHDTVSWYQQALGQGPQFIFQYYEEEERQRGNFPDRFSGHQFPNYSSELNVNALLLGDSALYLCASSFGREGTEAFFGQGTRLTVV.

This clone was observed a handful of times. CDR3 loop: CASRSPLGAFTQYF. The CDR3 region has the DNA TGTGCCAGCAGATCCCCCCTGGGGGCCTTTACGCAGTATTTT. The rearrangement links TRBV6-5 to TRBJ2-3; D may be TRBD1 (6 bases). CDR3 size: 14 residues. With 6 bases removed from V and 8 bases from J, the gap between germline ends came to 18 bases. CDR1 is MNHEY, CDR2 SVGAGI, per germline.

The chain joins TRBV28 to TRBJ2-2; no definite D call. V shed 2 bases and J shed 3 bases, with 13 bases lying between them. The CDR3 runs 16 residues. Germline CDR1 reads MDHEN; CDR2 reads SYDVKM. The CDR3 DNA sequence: TGTGCCAGCAGTTTAACGACACCCTGGGACACCGGGGAGCTGTTTTTT. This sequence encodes CASSLTTPWDTGELFF.

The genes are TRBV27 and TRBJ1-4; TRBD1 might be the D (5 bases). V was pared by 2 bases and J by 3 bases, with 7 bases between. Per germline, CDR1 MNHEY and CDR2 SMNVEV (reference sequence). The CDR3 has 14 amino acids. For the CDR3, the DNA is TGTGCCAGCAGTTTACAGGGACCTAATGAAAAACTGTTTTTT. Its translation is CASSLQGPNEKLFF. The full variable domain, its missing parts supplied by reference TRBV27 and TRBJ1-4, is EAQVTQNPRYLITVTGKKLTVTCSQNMNHEYMSWYRQDPGLGLRQIYYSMNVEVTDKGDVPEGYKVSRKEKRNFPLILESPSPNQTSLYFCASSLQGPNEKLFFGSGTQLSVL.

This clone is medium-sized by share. DNA of the CDR3: TGCGCCAGCAGCCCGGGGGGGACCTACGAGCAGTACTTC. Its translation is CASSPGGTYEQYF. This rearrangement joins TRBV4-1 to TRBJ2-7; 8 nucleotides align to TRBD2. V lost 4 bases and J lost 2; bases outside the gene matches: 1. The CDR3 consists of 13 residues. The germline V gene has CDR1 MGHRA and CDR2 YSYEKL.

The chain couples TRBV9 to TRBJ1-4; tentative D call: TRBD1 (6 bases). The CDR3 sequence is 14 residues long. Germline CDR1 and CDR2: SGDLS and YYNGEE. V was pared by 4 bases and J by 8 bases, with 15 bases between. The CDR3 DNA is TGTGCCAGCAGCCCCCTGGACAGTTTAGAAAAACTGTTTTTT. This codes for CASSPLDSLEKLFF.

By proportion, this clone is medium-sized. The CDR3 DNA follows: TGCAGCGTTGAAGATGGAGACAGCCTTTACTACGAGCAGTACTTC. It is translated as CSVEDGDSLYYEQYF. The chain joins TRBV29-1 to TRBJ2-7, with D perhaps TRBD1 (5 bases). V lost 0 bases, J lost 3 bases, and 15 bases lay in between. This CDR3 spans 15 amino acids. The germline gives CDR1 SQVTM, CDR2 ANQGSEA.

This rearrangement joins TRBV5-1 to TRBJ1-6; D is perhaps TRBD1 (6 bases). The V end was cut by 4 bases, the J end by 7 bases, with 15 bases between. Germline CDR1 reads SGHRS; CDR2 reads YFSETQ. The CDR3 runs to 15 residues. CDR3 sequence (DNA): TGCGCCAGCAGCCCCCCAGGGGCGAGGAATTCACCCCTCCACTTT. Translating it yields CASSPPGARNSPLHF.